The next 24 T cell receptor beta chains were all read from a single sample in a study of long-term antiretroviral therapy in people with HIV. This was the immunoSEQ v3.0 assay at survey level. The table came from immunoSEQ multiplex PCR; TCRdb's copy has only in-frame clones and leaves some out. The sample comprises under 35,000 clones, nearly 90% of which are singletons, and roughly 13% rests with the top ten. The input for sequencing was unsorted PBMCs, taken 1.1 years after starting antiretroviral therapy. The receptor source for this set is a man younger than 30 with HIV.

The V call is TRBV29-1, the J call TRBJ2-5, with TRBD2 as a possible D gene (6 bases). The CDR3 sequence is 12 residues long. Germline V gives CDR1 SQVTM, CDR2 ANQGSEA. V was trimmed by 4 bases and J by 4 bases, leaving 10 bases between them. CDR3 sequence: CSVGVGGETQYF. Here the CDR3 DNA reads TGCAGCGTTGGGGTGGGAGGAGAGACCCAGTACTTC.

On this clone: A junction boundary mismatches the germline segment, possibly from a read error. The gene calls are TRBV7-7 and TRBJ2-3; possibly TRBD2 for D (5 bases). Germline values: CDR1 SSHAT, CDR2 FNYEAQ (reference sequence). The CDR3 has 15 amino acids. The CDR3 nucleotides read TGTGCTAGCAGCTTAACCCGAGGGAGCGGCGATACGCAGTATTTT. Amino acid sequence: CASSLTRGSGDTQYF.

This clone came up a few times. The rearrangement uses TRBV9 and TRBJ2-1; D is uncertain. V dropped 3 bases and J dropped 9 bases, with 19 bases sitting between them. Germline CDR1 SGDLS, CDR2 YYNGEE. The CDR3 is 15 amino acids. The DNA for the CDR3 is TGTGCCAGCAGCGCCTGGCCCACCCTCCGAGGTGAGCAGTTCTTC. It codes for CASSAWPTLRGEQFF.

The chain joins TRBV5-6 to TRBJ2-3; unclear D gene. V was trimmed by 2 bases and J by 2 bases, leaving 6 bases between them. The length of the CDR3 is 13 residues. In germline, CDR1 is SGHDT, CDR2 YYEEEE. In nucleotides, the CDR3 is TGTGCCAGCAGCTTCGGTCACACAGATACGCAGTATTTT. Its protein is CASSFGHTDTQYF. Based on the CDR3 plus reference TRBV5-6 and TRBJ2-3, the full variable domain is DAGVTQSPTHLIKTRGQQVTLRCSPKSGHDTVSWYQQALGQGPQFIFQYYEEEERQRGNFPDRFSGHQFPNYSSELNVNALLLGDSALYLCASSFGHTDTQYFGPGTRLTVL.

The chain links TRBV30 to TRBJ2-3, with 7 bases matching TRBD1. The CDR3 has 16 amino acids. The junction had 13 bases not matched to a gene; V was cut back by 5 bases and J by 2 bases. Germline V lookup: CDR1 GTSNPN, CDR2 SVGIG (reference sequence). In DNA form, the CDR3 reads TGTGCCTGGCATGTCGGGACAGATAACTACACAGATACGCAGTATTTT. It translates to CAWHVGTDNYTDTQYF.

V gene TRBV6-6 combines with J gene TRBJ2-5; D is unclear. Looked up from germline, CDR1 is MNHNY and CDR2 is SVGAGI (reference sequence). The CDR3 sequence is 14 residues long. With 7 bases removed from V and 3 bases from J, the gap between germline ends came to 15 bases. CDR3 region: CASTAPPNEETQYF. CDR3 coding DNA: TGTGCCAGCACCGCCCCCCCAAACGAAGAGACCCAGTACTTC.

The rearrangement uses TRBV7-8 and TRBJ2-5, with D possibly TRBD2 on 5 matching bases. The V and J ends lost 3 bases and 5 bases respectively, with 13 bases between them. CDR1 is SGHVS, CDR2 FQNEAQ, per germline. The CDR3 has 14 amino acids. CDR3 in amino acids: CASSFAGVEETQYF. In DNA, the CDR3 is TGTGCCAGCAGCTTCGCGGGCGTGGAGGAGACCCAGTACTTC.

The V and J genes are TRBV4-1 and TRBJ2-7; TRBD1 aligns across 7 bases. Germline V CDR1 and CDR2: MGHRA, YSYEKL. The CDR3 is made up of 13 amino acids. The trim removed 2 bases at V and 6 bases at J, leaving 4 bases unmatched. CDR3 nucleotide sequence: TGCGCCAGCAGCCAAACAGGGGTGGGCGAGCAGTACTTC. Translation: CASSQTGVGEQYF.

The genes are TRBV9 and TRBJ2-3; D unclear. CDR3 size: 13 residues. From germline, CDR1 is SGDLS and CDR2 YYNGEE. Trimming shortened V by 6 bases and J by 0 bases, and 8 bases separated the two germline ends. The CDR3 protein is CASKPPSTDTQYF. The CDR3 DNA follows: TGTGCCAGCAAACCTCCCAGCACAGATACGCAGTATTTT.

This clone has a single count. CDR3: CASSFTPGTHYEQYF. DNA for the CDR3: TGCGCCAGCAGCTTTACCCCCGGGACCCACTACGAGCAGTACTTC. The chain combines TRBV4-1 with TRBJ2-7; either TRBD1 or TRBD2 may supply D (5 bases each). CDR1 and CDR2 from the germline V gene are MGHRA and YSYEKL. The germline V and J ends were trimmed by 5 bases and 3 bases, with 17 bases remaining between them. CDR3 length equals 15 residues.

V gene TRBV13 combines with J gene TRBJ1-3; no clear D. The ends were cut back, 5 bases at V and 3 bases at J, with 8 bases in the middle. Germline CDR1 is PRHDT and CDR2 is FYEKMQ (reference sequence). The CDR3 is 13 amino acids. The CDR3 bases are TGTGCCAGCAGCGAGGGTAGTGGAAACACCATATATTTT. Its protein is CASSEGSGNTIYF. The entire variable domain, with the rest obtained from reference TRBV13 and TRBJ1-3, is as follows: AAGVIQSPRHLIKEKRETATLKCYPIPRHDTVYWYQQGPGQDPQFLISFYEKMQSDKGSIPDRFSAQQFSDYHSELNMSSLELGDSALYFCASSEGSGNTIYFGEGSWLTVV.

The gene calls are TRBV5-5 and TRBJ1-3; TRBD1 matches at 7 bases. The CDR3 spans 18 residues. Germline-derived CDR1 and CDR2 are SGHKS and YYEKEE (reference sequence). Trimming took 4 bases from V and 0 from J; bases not matched to a gene: 13. The CDR3, as DNA: TGTGCCAGCAGCCAGTTGGAAGGGACAGCAATCTCTGGAAACACCATATATTTT. Translated: CASSQLEGTAISGNTIYF.

This chain joins TRBV4-2 and TRBJ2-7; 13 bases align to TRBD2. Germline V gene lookup returns CDR1 LGHNA and CDR2 YNFKEQ. J gave up 3 bases and V 4 bases, and 3 bases lay outside the gene matches. The CDR3 is made up of 15 amino acids. CDR3 residues: CASSRTSGSFYEQYF. The CDR3 nucleotides read TGTGCCAGCAGCCGGACTAGCGGGAGCTTCTACGAGCAGTACTTC.

The V and J genes are TRBV15 and TRBJ2-3; tentatively, D is TRBD2 (5 bases). The CDR3 totals 13 residues. Trimming stripped 8 bases from V and 6 bases from J, with 15 bases between. Germline V gene lookup returns CDR1 LNHNV and CDR2 YYDKDF (reference sequence). CDR3 DNA sequence: TGTGCCACCGGCGCGGAGCGGCAGGATACGCAGTATTTT. Translation gives CATGAERQDTQYF.

The chain employs TRBV28 and TRBJ1-2, with 7 bases lining up with TRBD1. This CDR3 spans 13 amino acids. Per germline, CDR1 MDHEN and CDR2 SYDVKM. J gave up 4 bases and V 5 bases, and 4 bases lay outside the gene matches. The CDR3 loop reads CASSAGQTYGYTF. CDR3 DNA: TGTGCCAGCAGTGCGGGACAGACCTATGGCTACACCTTC.

V gene TRBV11-2 combines with J gene TRBJ2-7; 11 positions match TRBD1. With 3 bases clipped from V and 6 bases from J, the junction kept 7 bases outside the gene matches. CDR1 is SGHAT and CDR2 is FQNNGV in the germline V gene. This CDR3 has 15 residues. CDR3: CASSFGTGGIPEQYF. In DNA form, the CDR3 reads TGTGCCAGCAGCTTCGGGACAGGGGGTATTCCCGAGCAGTACTTC.

The rearrangement uses TRBV14 and TRBJ2-7, with unresolved D. Germline loops: CDR1 SGHDN, CDR2 FVKESK. Trimming shortened V by 0 bases and J by 5 bases, and 14 bases separated the two germline ends. There are 15 residues in the CDR3. The DNA for the CDR3 is TGTGCCAGCAGCCAAGATGGAGCAGGCGAGGACGAGCAGTACTTC. It translates to CASSQDGAGEDEQYF.

This chain links TRBV10-3 with TRBJ2-1; 13 bases align to TRBD2. The J segment lost 9 bases and the V segment lost 7 bases, leaving 9 bases of the junction unmatched. This CDR3 comprises 15 residues. Germline V CDR1 and CDR2: ENHRY, SYGVKD. This CDR3 is CAITAGTSGKGEQFF. CDR3 nucleotide sequence: TGTGCCATCACCGCGGGGACTAGCGGGAAGGGTGAGCAGTTCTTC.

The genes are TRBV30 and TRBJ2-1; 9 nucleotides align to TRBD2. Losses at the gene ends were 4 bases for V and 10 bases for J; bases not matched to a gene: 11. The CDR3 has 14 amino acids. Germline assignment: CDR1 GTSNPN and CDR2 SVGIG (reference sequence). The CDR3 coding sequence is TGTGCCTGGACTCTAGCGGGATTTAAAGGGGAGCAGTTCTTC. Protein: CAWTLAGFKGEQFF.

This clone was counted between two and nine times. The genes are TRBV5-1 and TRBJ1-3; D ambiguous. Deletions cut 0 bases from V and 0 bases from J, with 10 bases between. Germline CDR1 SGHRS, CDR2 YFSETQ. This CDR3 spans 16 amino acids. The CDR3: CASSLADSSSGNTIYF. For the CDR3, the DNA is TGCGCCAGCAGCTTGGCGGACTCCTCCTCTGGAAACACCATATATTTT.

This clone was seen only a few times. This chain joins TRBV19 and TRBJ1-2, with 10 bases that match TRBD1. V lost 3 bases, J lost 4 bases, and 8 bases stayed unmatched. Germline assignment: CDR1 LNHDA and CDR2 SQIVND (reference sequence). CDR3 length: 16 residues. CDR3 residues: CASSIGTGELGYGYTF. The CDR3 bases are TGTGCCAGTAGTATCGGGACAGGGGAGTTAGGCTATGGCTACACCTTC. Variable domain in full (rest from reference TRBV19 and TRBJ1-2): DGGITQSPKYLFRKEGQNVTLSCEQNLNHDAMYWYRQDPGQGLRLIYYSQIVNDFQKGDIAEGYSVSREKKESFPLTVTSAQKNPTAFYLCASSIGTGELGYGYTFGSGTRLTVV.

The CDR3, as DNA: TGTGCCAGCAGCTTGGATTATAATTCACCCCTCCACTTT. Residues: CASSLDYNSPLHF. This chain connects TRBV5-4 to TRBJ1-6; no firm D call. This CDR3 contains 13 residues. The ends were cut back, 0 bases at V and 4 bases at J, with 2 bases in the middle. Germline assignment: CDR1 SGHNT and CDR2 YYREEE (reference sequence).

The V gene is TRBV5-1, the J gene TRBJ2-7; D is perhaps TRBD2 (5 bases). The germline V gene encodes CDR1 SGHRS and CDR2 YFSETQ. The CDR3 consists of 16 residues. Trimming left V 2 bases short and J 1 base short, with 16 bases between. Here the CDR3 reads CASSLATVDYSYEQYF. The CDR3 DNA is TGCGCCAGCAGCTTAGCTACAGTCGACTATTCCTACGAGCAGTACTTC. The full variable domain, in which reference TRBV5-1 and TRBJ2-7 provide the parts outside the CDR3, is KAGVTQTPRYLIKTRGQQVTLSCSPISGHRSVSWYQQTPGQGLQFLFEYFSETQRNKGNFPGRFSGRQFSNSRSEMNVSTLELGDSALYLCASSLATVDYSYEQYFGPGTRLTVT.

The chain joins TRBV18 to TRBJ2-5; 10 positions match TRBD2. From germline, CDR1 is KGHSH and CDR2 LQKENI. Unmatched junction bases numbered 10, after V lost 4 bases and J lost 2 bases. This CDR3 has 17 amino acids. CDR3 sequence reads: CASSHWPLAGEQETQYF. CDR3 DNA sequence: TGTGCCAGCTCACATTGGCCCCTAGCGGGGGAACAAGAGACCCAGTACTTC.